Listed below are T cell receptor beta chains from one sample, sequenced in a study of blood T cell repertoires in COVID-19. The method was immunoSEQ multiplex PCR; TCRdb's version includes in-frame clones alone and lacks a portion of them. In the table there are about 130,000 clones, about four fifths of which are singletons. Input material: peripheral blood. Receptors were obtained from an elderly man with acute or convalescent COVID-19. Both conserved end residues are part of each CDR3. A D gene is named only where the DNA matches it firmly. Expanded clones get a size class; other rows say once, few or many, or leave the size out.

TRBJ2-7 | TRBD1 | - | TRBV10-1 | TGCGCCAGCAGTGAAGTTGTACTGATGGGGACAGGGAGGACCTACGAGCAGTACTTC | CASSEVVLMGTGRTYEQYF
TRBJ2-7 | - | - | TRBV9 | TGTGCCAGCAGCCCCGGGCAGGGTCTATCCGAGCAGTACTTC | CASSPGQGLSEQYF
TRBJ1-2 | - | - | TRBV3-1/TRBV3-2 | TGTGCCAGCAGCCAAGATTCTTCAGGGCGTCTGGGCTACACCTTC | CASSQDSSGRLGYTF
TRBJ2-4 | TRBD1 | - | TRBV28 | TGTGCCAGCAGTAAACCCGGACAGGGGGCGAACATTCAGTACTTC | CASSKPGQGANIQYF
TRBJ2-5 | - | - | TRBV18 | TGTGCCAGCTCCGCCCTGAGGTCACAGGGTGATAGAGAGACCCAGTACTTC | CASSALRSQGDRETQYF
TRBJ2-1 | - | once | TRBV11-2 | TGTGCCAGCAGCTTATTTGAAGGGGGTAATGAGCAGTTCTTC | CASSLFEGGNEQFF
TRBJ2-5 | TRBD2 | - | TRBV7-9 | TGTGCCAGCAGCCTTTCAAGCGGGGGTAAAGAGACCCAGTACTTC | CASSLSSGGKETQYF
TRBJ2-1 | - | many | TRBV7-3 | TGTGCCAGCAGTACCGGACTATCCTACAATGAGCAGTTCTTC | CASSTGLSYNEQFF
TRBJ2-6 | TRBD2 | - | TRBV5-1 | TGCGCCAGCAGCTTTGGAGCGGGGTCCGGGGCCAACGTCCTGACTTTC | CASSFGAGSGANVLTF
TRBJ1-1 | - | - | TRBV19 | TGTGCCAGTAGTCCGTACACGAACACTGAAGCTTTCTTT | CASSPYTNTEAFF
TRBJ2-1 | - | - | TRBV7-8 | TGTGCCAGCGCGGCAGGGTCCTACAATGAGCAGTTCTTC | CASAAGSYNEQFF
TRBJ1-3 | TRBD1 | once | TRBV5-5 | TGTGCCAGCAGCTCCGGACAGGGATTAGGTGGAAACACCATATATTTT | CASSSGQGLGGNTIYF
TRBJ2-7 | - | - | TRBV24-1 | TGTGCCCCTCAGGGGCCCCCCTACGAGCAGTACTTC | CAPQGPPYEQYF
TRBJ1-5 | TRBD1 | - | TRBV18 | TGTGCCAGCTCGTCGACAGGGAATAATCAGCCCCAGCATTTT | CASSSTGNNQPQHF
TRBJ2-1 | - | - | TRBV5-1 | TGCGCCAGCAGCTTGGAAGGGGTGCTCCCTAATGAGCAGTTCTTC | CASSLEGVLPNEQFF
TRBJ2-1 | TRBD1 | - | TRBV7-3 | TGTGCCAGCAGCTCGGGACAGGGTCCCTACAATGAGCAGTTCTTC | CASSSGQGPYNEQFF
TRBJ1-6 | - | - | TRBV7-2 | TGTGCCAGCAGACCCGTGGCAGGACCCCTCCACTTT | CASRPVAGPLHF
TRBJ2-3 | TRBD2 | - | TRBV2 | TGTGCCACTACGATGGGGGGGGGAAGCACAGATACGCAGTATTTT | CATTMGGGSTDTQYF
TRBJ1-6 | TRBD1 | - | TRBV7-8 | TGTGCCAGCAGCTTCGGGGACAGGGGGGACTCACCCCTCCACTTT | CASSFGDRGDSPLHF
TRBJ1-6 | TRBD1 | few | TRBV6-1 | TGTGCCAGCAGTGAAGCGAGACAGGGGGCGAGGAATTCACCCCTCCACTTT | CASSEARQGARNSPLHF
TRBJ1-1 | TRBD1 | few | TRBV7-9 | TGTGCCAGCAGCCGAGCCCAGGGACAGTTTAACACTGAAGCTTTCTTT | CASSRAQGQFNTEAFF
TRBJ1-5 | - | few | TRBV10-3 | TGTGCCATCAGCAATAGCAATCAGCCCCAGCATTTT | CAISNSNQPQHF